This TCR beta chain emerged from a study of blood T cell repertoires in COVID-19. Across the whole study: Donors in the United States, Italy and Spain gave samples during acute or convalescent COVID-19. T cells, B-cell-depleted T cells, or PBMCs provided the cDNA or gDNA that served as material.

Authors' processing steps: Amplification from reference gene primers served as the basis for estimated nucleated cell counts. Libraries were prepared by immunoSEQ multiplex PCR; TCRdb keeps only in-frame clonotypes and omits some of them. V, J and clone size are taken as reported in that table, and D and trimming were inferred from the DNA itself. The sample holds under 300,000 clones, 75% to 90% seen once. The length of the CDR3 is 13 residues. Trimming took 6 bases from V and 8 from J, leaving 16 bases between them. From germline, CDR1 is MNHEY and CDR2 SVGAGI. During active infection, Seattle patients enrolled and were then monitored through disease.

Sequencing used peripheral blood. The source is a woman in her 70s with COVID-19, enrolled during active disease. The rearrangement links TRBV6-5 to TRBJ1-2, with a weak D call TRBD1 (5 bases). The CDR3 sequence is CASSRFGGGGYTF. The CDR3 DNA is TGTGCCAGCAGCCGTTTCGGGGGTGGCGGCTACACCTTC.